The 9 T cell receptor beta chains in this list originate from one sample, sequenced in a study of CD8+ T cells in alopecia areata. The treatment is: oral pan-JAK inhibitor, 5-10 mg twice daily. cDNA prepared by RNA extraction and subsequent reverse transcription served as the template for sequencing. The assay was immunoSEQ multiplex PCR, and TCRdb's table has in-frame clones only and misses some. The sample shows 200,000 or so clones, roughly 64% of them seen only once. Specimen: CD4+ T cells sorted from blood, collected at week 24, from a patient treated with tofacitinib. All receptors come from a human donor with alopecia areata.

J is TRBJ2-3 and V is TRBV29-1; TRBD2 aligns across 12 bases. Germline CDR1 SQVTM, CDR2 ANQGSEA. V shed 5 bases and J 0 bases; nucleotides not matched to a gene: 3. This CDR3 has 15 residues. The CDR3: CSVQGTSGSTDTQYF. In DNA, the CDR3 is TGCAGCGTTCAAGGGACTAGCGGGAGCACAGATACGCAGTATTTT.

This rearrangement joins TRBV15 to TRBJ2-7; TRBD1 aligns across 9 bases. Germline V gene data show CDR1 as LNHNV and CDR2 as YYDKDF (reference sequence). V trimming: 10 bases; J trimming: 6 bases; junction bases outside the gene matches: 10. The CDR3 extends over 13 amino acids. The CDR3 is CAKPGQGLSEQYF. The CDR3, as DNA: TGTGCCAAACCGGGACAGGGCTTGTCCGAGCAGTACTTC.

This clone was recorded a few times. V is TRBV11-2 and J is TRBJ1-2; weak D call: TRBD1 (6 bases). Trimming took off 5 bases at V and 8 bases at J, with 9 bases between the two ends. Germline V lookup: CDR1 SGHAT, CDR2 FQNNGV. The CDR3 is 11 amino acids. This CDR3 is CASSTGSGYTF. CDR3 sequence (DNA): TGTGCCAGCAGCACAGGGTCCGGCTACACCTTC.

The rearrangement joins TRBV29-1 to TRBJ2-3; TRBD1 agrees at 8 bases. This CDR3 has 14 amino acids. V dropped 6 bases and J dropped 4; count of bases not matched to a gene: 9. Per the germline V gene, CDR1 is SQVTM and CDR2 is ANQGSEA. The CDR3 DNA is TGCAGCGTAGATCGACAGGGGTGGGCAGATACGCAGTATTTT. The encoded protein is CSVDRQGWADTQYF.

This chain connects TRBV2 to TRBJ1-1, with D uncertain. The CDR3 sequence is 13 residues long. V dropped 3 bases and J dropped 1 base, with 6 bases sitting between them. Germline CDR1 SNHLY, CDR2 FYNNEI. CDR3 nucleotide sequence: TGTGCCAGCAGTGAGGAAACGAACACTGAAGCTTTCTTT. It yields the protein CASSEETNTEAFF.

The CDR3 region is CASSSGIAGDTQYF. In DNA, the CDR3 is TGTGCCAGCAGTTCCGGGATCGCCGGAGATACGCAGTATTTT. This sequence joins TRBV6-5 and TRBJ2-3; maybe TRBD2 (5 bases). Germline V gives CDR1 MNHEY, CDR2 SVGAGI. Trimming pared 4 bases from V and 5 bases from J, leaving 13 bases between. CDR3 length equals 14 residues.

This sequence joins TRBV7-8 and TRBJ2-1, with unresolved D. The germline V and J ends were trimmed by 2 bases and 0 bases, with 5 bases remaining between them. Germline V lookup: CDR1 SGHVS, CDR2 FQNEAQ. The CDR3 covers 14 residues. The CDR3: CASSLTYSYNEQFF. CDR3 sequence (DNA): TGTGCCAGCAGCTTAACCTACTCCTACAATGAGCAGTTCTTC.

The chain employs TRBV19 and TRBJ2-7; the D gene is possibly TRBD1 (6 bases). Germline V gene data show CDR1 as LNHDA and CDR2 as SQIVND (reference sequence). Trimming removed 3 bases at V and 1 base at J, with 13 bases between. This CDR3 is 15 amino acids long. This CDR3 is CASSIKGDRSYEQYF. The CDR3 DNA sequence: TGTGCCAGTAGTATCAAGGGGGACCGATCCTACGAGCAGTACTTC.

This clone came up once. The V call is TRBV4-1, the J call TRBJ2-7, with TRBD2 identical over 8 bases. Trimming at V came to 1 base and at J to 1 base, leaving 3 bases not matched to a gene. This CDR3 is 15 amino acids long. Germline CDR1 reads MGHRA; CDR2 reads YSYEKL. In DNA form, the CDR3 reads TGCGCCAGCAGCCAAGGTAGCGGGATGTCCTACGAGCAGTACTTC. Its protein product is CASSQGSGMSYEQYF.